This T cell receptor (beta chain) was retrieved from a study of regulatory T cells in long-lasting Graves disease. Arm-PCR with iRepertoire HTBI primers amplified the CDR3 regions for these TCR beta libraries. TCRdb re-called the multiplex PCR reads through MiXCR, storing one row per CDR3 protein. The repertoire holds 500,000 to 800,000 distinct CDR3 sequences, around 32% seen once, with roughly 41% in the top ten. Remarks on this clonotype: Its antigen is unidentified.

The time point: persistent/refractory GD, antithyroid drugs over 5 years with positive TRAb. Scientists built the TCR library using RNA that was extracted from PBMCs. EDTA tubes received roughly 9 milliliters of collected peripheral blood. CDR1 is LGHDT, CDR2 YNNKEL, per germline (reference sequence). CDR3 length equals 15 residues. With V trimmed by 4 bases and J by 6 bases, 6 bases remained unmatched. Study results and caveats: TRBV28, TRBJ1-2 and TRBJ2-5 were favored in persistent disease.

The sample here was peripheral blood mononuclear cells (PBMCs), taken when the disease was refractory, from a patient treated with antithyroid drugs. V is TRBV3-1 and J is TRBJ1-5; 10 bases are shared with TRBD1. The TCR originated in a female donor with Graves disease. CDR3 sequence: CASSLGTGVSQPQHF. The DNA for the CDR3 is TGTGCCAGCAGCCTGGGGACAGGGGTAAGTCAGCCCCAGCATTTT.